A single sample is the source of the 23 T cell receptor beta chains below, sequenced in a study of T cells in Graves' hyperthyroidism and ophthalmopathy. Amplified regions were TCR beta CDR3 sequences from RNA transcripts. First-round RT-PCR targeting the TCR CDR3 was performed with the HTBI primer set. TCRdb ran MiXCR on the multiplex PCR reads and lists one entry per CDR3 protein. In the table there are around 700,000 distinct CDR3 sequences, approximately 19% of which are singletons. Sample: blood. These receptor sequences come from a woman between 45 and 65 years old with Graves' hyperthyroidism that later progressed to Graves' ophthalmopathy.

This clonotype was seen ten or more times. The rearrangement joins TRBV12-3 or TRBV12-4 to TRBJ2-6; weak D call: TRBD2 (6 bases). Between the trimmed V and J ends, which lost 10 bases and 0 bases, there was a span of 10 bases. This CDR3 region has 14 residues. CDR3 coding DNA: TGTGCCACGGGGGTCGGCTCTGGGGCCAACGTCCTGACTTTC. Translated: CATGVGSGANVLTF.

This clonotype showed up many times. V is TRBV20-1 and J is TRBJ1-5, with TRBD1 as a possible D gene (6 bases). The CDR3 contains 14 residues. Germline V CDR1 and CDR2: DFQATT, SNEGSKA (reference sequence). V gave up 5 bases and J gave up 7 bases, with 18 bases separating them. The CDR3, as DNA: TGCAGTGCTGACGGCCACAGGGCTGAACAGCCCCAGCATTTT. Translation gives CSADGHRAEQPQHF.

In regard to this clonotype: A junction end diverges from the germline sequence, so it may reflect a read error. This chain connects TRBV5-8 to TRBJ1-1; 7 positions match TRBD1. This CDR3 is 16 amino acids long. Germline assignment: CDR1 SGHTS and CDR2 YDEGEE. The CDR3 bases are TGTGCCAGCAGCGACGGACAGGTCTACGAACCCACTGACGCTTTCTTT. Protein: CASSDGQVYEPTDAFF.

This clonotype has more than one count but fewer than ten. The chain is built from TRBV27 and TRBJ2-3; possibly TRBD1 for D (5 bases). The CDR3 sequence is 16 residues long. Deletions cut 5 bases from V and 1 base from J, with 16 bases between. CDR1 and CDR2 from the germline V gene are MNHEY and SMNVEV (reference sequence). The chain's CDR3 is CASSPYDLTGTDTQYF. CDR3 DNA: TGTGCCAGCAGTCCATACGACCTGACAGGCACAGATACGCAGTATTTT.

This clonotype has a handful of counts. CDR3 amino acids: CASSGPTTRAETQYF. In nucleotides, the CDR3 is TGTGCCAGCAGTGGCCCCACAACTCGGGCAGAGACCCAGTACTTC. The gene calls are TRBV6-1 and TRBJ2-5; D remains unclear. Germline V CDR1 and CDR2: MNHNS, SASEGT. This CDR3 is built from 15 residues. V was clipped by 4 bases and J by 4 bases, with 16 bases between them.

This clonotype has ten or more counts. The rearrangement links TRBV12-5 to TRBJ1-6, with D unclear. The CDR3 is 15 residues long. CDR1 and CDR2 from the germline V gene are LGHNT and FRNRAP. V gave up 1 base and J gave up 4 bases, with 8 bases separating them. CDR3 nucleotides: TGTGCTAGTGGTTTGGGACGGACGTATAATTCACCCCTCCACTTT. Its translation: CASGLGRTYNSPLHF.

This clonotype was observed a handful of times. The chain carries TRBV19 and TRBJ1-2; tentatively, D is TRBD1 (5 bases). CDR3 length: 15 amino acids. The V and J ends lost 6 bases and 8 bases respectively, with 22 bases between them. Germline V gives CDR1 LNHDA, CDR2 SQIVND (reference sequence). CDR3 sequence (DNA): TGTGCCAGTAGCCTGACCGGGTCCTGGGGGAAAGGCTACACCTTC. Protein product: CASSLTGSWGKGYTF. The full variable domain, rest sourced from reference TRBV19 and TRBJ1-2, is DGGITQSPKYLFRKEGQNVTLSCEQNLNHDAMYWYRQDPGQGLRLIYYSQIVNDFQKGDIAEGYSVSREKKESFPLTVTSAQKNPTAFYLCASSLTGSWGKGYTFGSGTRLTVV.

The chain combines TRBV20-1 with TRBJ2-7; 8 nucleotides line up with TRBD1. CDR1 is DFQATT and CDR2 is SNEGSKA in the germline V gene (reference sequence). The V and J ends lost 6 bases and 0 bases, in that order; junction bases with no gene match: 7. This CDR3 comprises 14 residues. In nucleotides, the CDR3 is TGCAGTGCGAGTGACAGGGGACTCTCCTACGAGCAGTACTTC. Its translation is CSASDRGLSYEQYF.

This clonotype was detected many times. The chain links TRBV20-1 to TRBJ2-5, with 9 bases identical to TRBD2. Losses at the gene ends were 1 base for V and 6 bases for J; bases not matched to a gene: 6. Germline V gene sequence: CDR1 DFQATT, CDR2 SNEGSKA (reference sequence). CDR3 length: 14 amino acids. The DNA of the CDR3 is TGCAGTGCTAGAGGAGCGGGGGGTTCTCAGACCCAGTACTTC. Encoded protein: CSARGAGGSQTQYF.

In this sample, this clonotype turned up a few times. CDR3 in amino acids: CASSQTSGGGPKTQYF. For the CDR3, the DNA is TGTGCCAGCAGCCAGACTAGCGGGGGGGGCCCTAAGACCCAGTACTTC. The chain employs TRBV3-1 and TRBJ2-5; 14 bases agree with TRBD2. The CDR3 is 16 residues long. With 3 bases clipped from V and 6 bases from J, the junction kept 6 bases outside the gene matches. Germline V gene sequence: CDR1 LGHDT, CDR2 YNNKEL (reference sequence).

J is TRBJ2-3 and V is TRBV20-1, with TRBD2 matching over 9 bases. CDR1 and CDR2 (germline): DFQATT, SNEGSKA (reference sequence). With 4 bases clipped from V and 0 bases from J, the junction kept 5 bases outside the gene matches. This CDR3 has 15 amino acids. The CDR3 DNA sequence: TGCAGTGCTACTAGCGGGGTCCCTAGCACAGATACGCAGTATTTT. Encoded protein: CSATSGVPSTDTQYF.

Only a few counts were recorded for this clonotype. This chain connects TRBV20-1 to TRBJ2-4; D may correspond to TRBD1 or TRBD2 (6 bases each). CDR1 and CDR2 from the germline V gene are DFQATT and SNEGSKA (reference sequence). With 6 bases removed from V and 6 bases from J, the gap between germline ends came to 18 bases. The CDR3 is 14 residues long. CDR3 nucleotides: TGCAGTGCGAGGGCGGGTGGGGGGCGAAACATTCAGTACTTC. Amino acid sequence: CSARAGGGRNIQYF.

This clonotype was observed at least ten times. The V call is TRBV12-3 or TRBV12-4, the J call TRBJ1-2, with unresolved D. This CDR3 spans 14 amino acids. The ends were cut back, 6 bases at V and 4 bases at J, with 15 bases in the middle. CDR3 in amino acids: CASRSPLSSYGYTF. In DNA form, the CDR3 reads TGTGCCAGCAGGTCCCCGCTGAGTTCCTATGGCTACACCTTC.

This clonotype has a count of ten or more. The chain combines TRBV11-2 with TRBJ1-1; D unclear. Between the trimmed V and J ends, which lost 3 bases and 1 base, there was a span of 9 bases. This CDR3 comprises 14 residues. Germline loops: CDR1 SGHAT, CDR2 FQNNGV. The CDR3 sequence: CASSLLWENTEAFF. Written as DNA, the CDR3 is TGTGCCAGCAGCTTGTTGTGGGAGAACACTGAAGCTTTCTTT.

This clonotype showed up just a few times. The chain carries TRBV5-1 and TRBJ1-1, with D uncertain. Germline V lookup: CDR1 SGHRS, CDR2 YFSETQ. CDR3 size: 13 residues. Between the trimmed V and J ends, which lost 6 bases and 5 bases, there was a span of 14 bases. The CDR3 loop reads CASKREVGTEAFF. DNA of the CDR3: TGCGCCAGCAAACGGGAGGTCGGGACTGAAGCTTTCTTT.

This clonotype was found many times. This chain connects TRBV7-8 to TRBJ1-1; a possible D gene is TRBD1 (6 bases). Trimming removed 0 bases at V and 0 bases at J, with 11 bases between. Germline CDR1 reads SGHVS; CDR2 reads FQNEAQ. This CDR3 has 16 residues. CDR3 region: CASSLAQGLMNTEAFF. For the CDR3, the DNA is TGTGCCAGCAGCTTAGCGCAGGGGTTGATGAACACTGAAGCTTTCTTT. Full variable domain (rest looked up from reference TRBV7-8 and TRBJ1-1): GAGVSQSPRYKVAKRGQDVALRCDPISGHVSLFWYQQALGQGPEFLTYFQNEAQLDKSGLPSDRFFAERPEGSVSTLKIQRTQQEDSAVYLCASSLAQGLMNTEAFFGQGTRLTVV.

The rearrangement links TRBV6-1 to TRBJ1-4; D gene uncertain. The germline CDR1 and CDR2 sequences are MNHNS and SASEGT. The CDR3 has 12 amino acids. V lost 7 bases and J 7 bases, leaving 10 bases between the germline ends. CDR3 loop: CASTSSGEKLFF. The DNA of the CDR3 is TGTGCCAGCACTAGTTCAGGTGAAAAACTGTTTTTT.

This chain joins TRBV25-1 and TRBJ1-5; D uncertain. The V end was cut by 1 base, the J end by 2 bases, with 6 bases between. The germline CDR1 and CDR2 sequences are MGHDK and SYGVNS. There are 14 residues in the CDR3. CDR3 coding DNA: TGTGCCAGCAGTGAATTGTACGGCAATCAGCCCCAGCATTTT. It yields the protein CASSELYGNQPQHF.

The chain uses TRBV4-1 and TRBJ2-3; 7 bases align to TRBD2. The V and J ends lost 5 bases and 2 bases, in that order; junction bases with no gene match: 13. Germline CDR1 MGHRA, CDR2 YSYEKL. The CDR3 is 17 residues long. CDR3: CASSTQFPAGNTDTQYF. The CDR3 DNA is TGCGCCAGCAGCACACAGTTTCCAGCGGGGAACACAGATACGCAGTATTTT.

Comments on this clonotype: No conserved phenylalanine or tryptophan ends this CDR3, so it is likely a read error. The chain carries TRBV6-5 and TRBJ1-4, with D perhaps matching TRBD1 (6 bases). The germline V gene has CDR1 MNHEY and CDR2 SVGAGI. The CDR3 consists of 16 residues. Deletions cut 2 bases from V and 4 bases from J, with 14 bases between. The chain's CDR3 is CASSYPQGSDNEKLFS. The DNA for the CDR3 is TGTGCCAGCAGTTACCCGCAGGGGAGTGATAATGAAAAACTGTTTTCT.

There are a few counts of this clonotype. The V and J genes are TRBV6-5 and TRBJ1-1, with a tentative D call TRBD1 (6 bases). The CDR3 consists of 16 residues. V lost 0 bases, J lost 0 bases, and 11 bases lay in between. The V gene's germline CDR1 is MNHEY and CDR2 SVGAGI. The DNA of the CDR3 is TGTGCCAGCAGTTACTCGGGGGGGGGCCTGAACACTGAAGCTTTCTTT. Its translation: CASSYSGGGLNTEAFF.

The chain couples TRBV18 to TRBJ1-1; no clear D. The V gene lost 3 bases and the J gene lost 0 bases, with 11 bases spanning the gap. From germline, CDR1 is KGHSH and CDR2 LQKENI. The CDR3 contains 15 residues. The CDR3 is CASSPPNILNTEAFF. CDR3 DNA: TGTGCCAGCTCACCGCCTAATATTCTGAACACTGAAGCTTTCTTT.

The V gene is TRBV7-2, the J gene TRBJ1-1; possibly TRBD1 for D (6 bases). V dropped 1 base and J dropped 4 bases, with 22 bases sitting between them. Per germline, CDR1 SGHTA and CDR2 FQGNSA. This CDR3 contains 18 residues. In DNA, the CDR3 is TGTGCCAGCAGCTTAGTTGTCCTAGCGGGGGGGCCTAGCACTGAAGCTTTCTTT. This codes for CASSLVVLAGGPSTEAFF.